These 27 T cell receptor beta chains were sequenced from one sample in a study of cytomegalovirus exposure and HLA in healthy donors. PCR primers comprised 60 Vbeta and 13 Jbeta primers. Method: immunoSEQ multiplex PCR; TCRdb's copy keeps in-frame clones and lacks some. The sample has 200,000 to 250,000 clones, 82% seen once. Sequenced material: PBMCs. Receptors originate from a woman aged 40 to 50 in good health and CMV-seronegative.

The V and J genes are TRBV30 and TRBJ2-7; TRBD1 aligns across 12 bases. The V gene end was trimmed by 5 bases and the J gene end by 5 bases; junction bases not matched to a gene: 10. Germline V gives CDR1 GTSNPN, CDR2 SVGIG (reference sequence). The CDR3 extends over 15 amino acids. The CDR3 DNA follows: TGTGCCTGGTTACCATGGGACAGGGGGCGGGACGAGCAGTACTTC. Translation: CAWLPWDRGRDEQYF.

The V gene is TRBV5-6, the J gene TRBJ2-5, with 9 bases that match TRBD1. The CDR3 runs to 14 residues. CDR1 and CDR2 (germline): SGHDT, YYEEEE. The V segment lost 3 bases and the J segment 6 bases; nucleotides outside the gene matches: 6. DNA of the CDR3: TGTGCCAGCAGCTCGACAGGGGGTGGGCAGACCCAGTACTTC. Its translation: CASSSTGGGQTQYF.

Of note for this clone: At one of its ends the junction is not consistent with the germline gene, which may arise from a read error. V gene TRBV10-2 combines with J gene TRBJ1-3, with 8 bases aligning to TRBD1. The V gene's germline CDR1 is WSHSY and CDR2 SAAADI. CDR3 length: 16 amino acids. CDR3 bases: TGCGCCAGCAGCGAGTATAGGACAGGGATCGGAAACACCATATATTTT. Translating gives CASSEYRTGIGNTIYF.

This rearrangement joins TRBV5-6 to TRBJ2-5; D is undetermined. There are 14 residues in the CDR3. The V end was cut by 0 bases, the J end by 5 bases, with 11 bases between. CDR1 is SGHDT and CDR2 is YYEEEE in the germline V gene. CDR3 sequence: CASSLAGGWETQYF. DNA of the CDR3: TGTGCCAGCAGCTTGGCTGGCGGATGGGAGACCCAGTACTTC.

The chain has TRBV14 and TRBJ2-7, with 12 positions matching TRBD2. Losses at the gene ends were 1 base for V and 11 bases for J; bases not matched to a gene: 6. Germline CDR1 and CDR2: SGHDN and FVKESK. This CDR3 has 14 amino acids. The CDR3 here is CASSQGLAGDMEYF. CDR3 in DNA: TGTGCCAGCAGCCAAGGACTAGCGGGAGATATGGAGTACTTC.

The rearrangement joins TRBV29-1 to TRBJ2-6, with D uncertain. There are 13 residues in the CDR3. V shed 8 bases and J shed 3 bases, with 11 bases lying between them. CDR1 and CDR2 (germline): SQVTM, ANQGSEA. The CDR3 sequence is CSPEFFGANVLTF. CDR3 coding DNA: TGCAGCCCCGAGTTTTTTGGGGCCAACGTCCTGACTTTC.

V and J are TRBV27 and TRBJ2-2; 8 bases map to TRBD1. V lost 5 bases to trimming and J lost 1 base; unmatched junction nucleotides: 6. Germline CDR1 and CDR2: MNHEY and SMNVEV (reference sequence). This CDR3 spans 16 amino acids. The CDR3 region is CASSLQGAKNTGELFF. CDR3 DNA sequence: TGTGCCAGCAGTCTCCAGGGGGCCAAGAACACCGGGGAGCTGTTTTTT.

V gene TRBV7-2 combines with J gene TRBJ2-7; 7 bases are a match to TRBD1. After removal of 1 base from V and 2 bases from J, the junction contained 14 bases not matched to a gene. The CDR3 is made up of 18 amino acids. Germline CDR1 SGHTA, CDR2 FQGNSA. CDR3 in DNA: TGTGCCAGCAGCTTAGTTCCGGGACAGATATCGTTGGCCTACGAGCAGTACTTC. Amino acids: CASSLVPGQISLAYEQYF. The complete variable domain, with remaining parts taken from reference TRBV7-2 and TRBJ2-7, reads GAGVSQSPSNKVTEKGKDVELRCDPISGHTALYWYRQSLGQGLEFLIYFQGNSAPDKSGLPSDRFSAERTGGSVSTLTIQRTQQEDSAVYLCASSLVPGQISLAYEQYFGPGTRLTVT.

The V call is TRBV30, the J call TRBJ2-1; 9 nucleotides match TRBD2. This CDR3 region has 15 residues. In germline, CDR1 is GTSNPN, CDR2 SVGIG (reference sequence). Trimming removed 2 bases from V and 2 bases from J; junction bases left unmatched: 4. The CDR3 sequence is CAWSLGGRAYNEQFF. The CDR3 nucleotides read TGTGCCTGGAGTCTTGGCGGGAGGGCCTACAATGAGCAGTTCTTC.

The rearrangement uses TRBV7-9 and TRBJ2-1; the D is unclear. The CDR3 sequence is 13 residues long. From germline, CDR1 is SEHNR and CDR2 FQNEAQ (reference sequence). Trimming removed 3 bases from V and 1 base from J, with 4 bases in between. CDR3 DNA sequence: TGTGCCAGCAGCTTCCCTTCCTACAATGAGCAGTTCTTC. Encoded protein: CASSFPSYNEQFF.

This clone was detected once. The DNA for the CDR3 is TGCGCCAGCAGCCACGCCGGGGGTAATGAGCAGTTCTTC. This sequence encodes CASSHAGGNEQFF. The chain joins TRBV5-1 to TRBJ2-1; tentative D call: TRBD2 (6 bases). The germline CDR1 and CDR2 sequences are SGHRS and YFSETQ. The germline V and J ends were trimmed by 4 bases and 7 bases, with 12 bases remaining between them. The CDR3 contains 13 residues.

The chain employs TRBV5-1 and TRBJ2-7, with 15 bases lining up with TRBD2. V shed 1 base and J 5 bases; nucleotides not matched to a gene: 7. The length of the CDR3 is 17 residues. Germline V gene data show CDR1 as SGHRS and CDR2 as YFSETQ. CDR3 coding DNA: TGCGCCAGCAGCTTGTCCGGGACTAGCGGGAGGAGCCACGAGCAGTACTTC. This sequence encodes CASSLSGTSGRSHEQYF.

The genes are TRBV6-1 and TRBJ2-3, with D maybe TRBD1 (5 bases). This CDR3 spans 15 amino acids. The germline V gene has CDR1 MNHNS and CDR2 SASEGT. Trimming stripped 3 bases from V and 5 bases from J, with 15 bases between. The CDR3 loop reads CASSENGHLGDTQYF. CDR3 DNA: TGTGCCAGCAGTGAGAATGGACACCTTGGAGATACGCAGTATTTT.

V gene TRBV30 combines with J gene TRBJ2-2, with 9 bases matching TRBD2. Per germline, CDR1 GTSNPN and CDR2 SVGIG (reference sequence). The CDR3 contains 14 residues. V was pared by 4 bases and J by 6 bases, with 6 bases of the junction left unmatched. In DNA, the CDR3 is TGTGCCTGGATTAACGCGGGAGGGCCCGGGGAGCTGTTTTTT. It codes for CAWINAGGPGELFF. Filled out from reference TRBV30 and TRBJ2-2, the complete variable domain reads SQTIHQWPATLVQPVGSPLSLECTVEGTSNPNLYWYRQAAGRGLQLLFYSVGIGQISSEVPQNLSASRPQDRQFILSSKKLLLSDSGFYLCAWINAGGPGELFFGEGSRLTVL.

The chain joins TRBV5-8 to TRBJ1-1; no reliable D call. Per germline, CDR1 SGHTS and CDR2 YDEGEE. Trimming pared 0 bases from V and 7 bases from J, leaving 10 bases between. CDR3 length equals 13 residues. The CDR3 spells CASSLDREREAFF. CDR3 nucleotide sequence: TGTGCCAGCAGCTTGGACCGGGAACGTGAAGCTTTCTTT.

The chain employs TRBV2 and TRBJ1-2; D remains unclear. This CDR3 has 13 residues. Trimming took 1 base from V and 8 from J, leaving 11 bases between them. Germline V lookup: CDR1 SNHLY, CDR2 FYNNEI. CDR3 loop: CASSEGSPRGYTF. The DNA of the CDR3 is TGTGCCAGCAGTGAAGGGTCCCCTCGGGGCTACACCTTC.

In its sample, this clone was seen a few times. CDR3 bases: TGTGCCAGCTCACTTCCGGGTCGTTCCTACGAGCAGTACTTC. This codes for CASSLPGRSYEQYF. The chain combines TRBV18 with TRBJ2-7; D remains unclear. From germline, CDR1 is KGHSH and CDR2 LQKENI. CDR3 length: 14 residues. The V and J ends lost 4 bases and 1 base respectively, with 11 bases between them.

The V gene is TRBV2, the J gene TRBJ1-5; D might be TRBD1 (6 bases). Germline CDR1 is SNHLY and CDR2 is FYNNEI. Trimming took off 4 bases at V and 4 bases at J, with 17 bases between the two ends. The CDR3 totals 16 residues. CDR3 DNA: TGTGCCAGCAGTGGAAGAACCGGACAGCCAAATCAGCCCCAGCATTTT. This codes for CASSGRTGQPNQPQHF.

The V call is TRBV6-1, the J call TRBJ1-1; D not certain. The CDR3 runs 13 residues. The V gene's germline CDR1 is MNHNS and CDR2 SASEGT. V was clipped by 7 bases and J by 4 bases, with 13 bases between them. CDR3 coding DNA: TGTGCCAGCACTAGTTTCCCCGGCACTGAAGCTTTCTTT. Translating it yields CASTSFPGTEAFF.

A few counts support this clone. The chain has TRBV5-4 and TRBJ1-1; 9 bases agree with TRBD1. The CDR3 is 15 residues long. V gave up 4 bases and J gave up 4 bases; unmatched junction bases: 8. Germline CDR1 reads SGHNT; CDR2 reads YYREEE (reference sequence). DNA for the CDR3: TGTGCCAGCAGCCCGGTGGACAGGGGCGCCACTGAAGCTTTCTTT. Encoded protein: CASSPVDRGATEAFF.

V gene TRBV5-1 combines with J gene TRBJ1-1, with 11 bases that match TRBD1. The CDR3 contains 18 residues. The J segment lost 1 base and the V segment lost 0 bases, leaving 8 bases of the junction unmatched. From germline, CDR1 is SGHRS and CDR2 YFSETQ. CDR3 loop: CASSLGGTGGGRNTEAFF. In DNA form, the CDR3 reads TGCGCCAGCAGCTTGGGGGGGACAGGGGGAGGTAGGAACACTGAAGCTTTCTTT.

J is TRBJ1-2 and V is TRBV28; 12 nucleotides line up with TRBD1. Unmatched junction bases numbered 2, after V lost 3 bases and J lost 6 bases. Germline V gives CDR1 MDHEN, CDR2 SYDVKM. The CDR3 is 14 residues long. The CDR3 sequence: CASSFGTGGNGYTF. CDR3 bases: TGTGCCAGCAGTTTTGGGACAGGGGGCAATGGCTACACCTTC.

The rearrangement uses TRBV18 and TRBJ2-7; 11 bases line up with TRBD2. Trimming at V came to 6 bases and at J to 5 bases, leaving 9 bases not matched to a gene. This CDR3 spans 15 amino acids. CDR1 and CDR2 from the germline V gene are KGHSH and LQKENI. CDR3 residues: CASSWLAGGLDEQYF. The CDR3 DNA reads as TGTGCCAGCTCGTGGCTAGCGGGAGGCCTCGACGAGCAGTACTTC.

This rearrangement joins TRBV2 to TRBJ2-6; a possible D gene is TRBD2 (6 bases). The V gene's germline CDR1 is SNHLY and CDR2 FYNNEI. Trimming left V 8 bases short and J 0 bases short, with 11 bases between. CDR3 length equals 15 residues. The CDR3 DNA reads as TGTGCCAGCTGCGCGGGAATCTCTGGGGCCAACGTCCTGACTTTC. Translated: CASCAGISGANVLTF.

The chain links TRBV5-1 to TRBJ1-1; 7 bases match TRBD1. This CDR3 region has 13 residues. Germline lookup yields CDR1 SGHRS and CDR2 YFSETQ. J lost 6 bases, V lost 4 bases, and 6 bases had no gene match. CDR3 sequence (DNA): TGCGCCAGCAGCCCTCGACAGGGCCCTGAAGCTTTCTTT. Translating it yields CASSPRQGPEAFF.

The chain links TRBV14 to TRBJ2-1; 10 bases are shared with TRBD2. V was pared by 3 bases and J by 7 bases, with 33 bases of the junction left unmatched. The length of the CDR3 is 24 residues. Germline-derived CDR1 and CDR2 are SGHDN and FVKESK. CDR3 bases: TGTGCCAGCAGCCACGAGGGGGTTAGCGGGAGGTTTCCAAAAACTCCTACAACGTTTAATGAGCAGTTCTTC. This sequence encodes CASSHEGVSGRFPKTPTTFNEQFF.

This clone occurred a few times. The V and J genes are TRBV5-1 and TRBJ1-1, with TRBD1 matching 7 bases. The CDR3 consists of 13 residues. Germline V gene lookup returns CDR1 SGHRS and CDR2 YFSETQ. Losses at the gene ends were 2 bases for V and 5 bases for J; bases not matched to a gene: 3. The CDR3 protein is CASSFDRETEAFF. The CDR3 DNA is TGCGCCAGCAGCTTTGACAGGGAAACTGAAGCTTTCTTT.